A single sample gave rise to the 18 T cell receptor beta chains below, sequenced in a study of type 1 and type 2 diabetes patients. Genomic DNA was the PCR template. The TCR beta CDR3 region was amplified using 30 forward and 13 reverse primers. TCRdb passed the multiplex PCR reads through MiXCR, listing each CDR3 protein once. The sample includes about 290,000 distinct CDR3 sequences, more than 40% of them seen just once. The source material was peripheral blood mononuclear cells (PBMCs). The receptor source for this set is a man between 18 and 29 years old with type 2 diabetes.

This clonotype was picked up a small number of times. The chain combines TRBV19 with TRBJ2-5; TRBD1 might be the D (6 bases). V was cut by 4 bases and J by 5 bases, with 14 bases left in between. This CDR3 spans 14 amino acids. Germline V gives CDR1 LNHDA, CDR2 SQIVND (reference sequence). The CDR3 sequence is CASSTARQAETQYF. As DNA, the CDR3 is TGTGCCAGTAGTACCGCCCGACAGGCGGAGACCCAGTACTTC.

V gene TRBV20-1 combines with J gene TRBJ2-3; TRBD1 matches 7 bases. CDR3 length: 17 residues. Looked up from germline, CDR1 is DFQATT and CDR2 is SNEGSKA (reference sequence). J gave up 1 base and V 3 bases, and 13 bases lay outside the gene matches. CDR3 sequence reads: CSASGQFVTGRTDTQYF. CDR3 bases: TGCAGTGCTAGTGGACAGTTTGTGACAGGGCGCACAGATACGCAGTATTTT.

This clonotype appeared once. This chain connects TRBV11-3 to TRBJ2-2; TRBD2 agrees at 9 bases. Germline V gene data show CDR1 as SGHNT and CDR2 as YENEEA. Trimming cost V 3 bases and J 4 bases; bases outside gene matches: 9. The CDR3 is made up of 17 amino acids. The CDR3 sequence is CASSLALGLATTGELFF. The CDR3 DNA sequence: TGTGCCAGCAGCTTGGCTTTGGGACTAGCAACCACCGGGGAGCTGTTTTTT.

CDR3 sequence: CASRADIPSGANVLTF. The CDR3, as DNA: TGTGCCAGCAGGGCAGACATTCCCTCTGGGGCCAACGTCCTGACTTTC. The chain uses TRBV2 and TRBJ2-4; D call uncertain. The end of the DNA aligns better with TRBJ2-6, so the J call may be wrong. Germline V gene data show CDR1 as SNHLY and CDR2 as FYNNEI. The CDR3 has 16 residues.

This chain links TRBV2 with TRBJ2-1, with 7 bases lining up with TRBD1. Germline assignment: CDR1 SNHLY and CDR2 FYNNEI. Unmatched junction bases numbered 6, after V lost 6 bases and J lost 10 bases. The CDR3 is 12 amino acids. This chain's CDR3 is CASSHRGDEQFF. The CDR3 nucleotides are TGTGCCAGCAGCCACAGGGGAGACGAGCAGTTCTTC.

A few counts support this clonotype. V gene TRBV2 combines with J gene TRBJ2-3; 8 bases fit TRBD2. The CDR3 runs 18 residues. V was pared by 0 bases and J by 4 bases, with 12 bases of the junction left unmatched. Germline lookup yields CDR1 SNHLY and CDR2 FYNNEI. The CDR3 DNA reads TGTGCCAGCAGTGAAGCGTTCCCGGGACTAGTGTTTTCAGATACGCAGTATTTT. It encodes CASSEAFPGLVFSDTQYF.

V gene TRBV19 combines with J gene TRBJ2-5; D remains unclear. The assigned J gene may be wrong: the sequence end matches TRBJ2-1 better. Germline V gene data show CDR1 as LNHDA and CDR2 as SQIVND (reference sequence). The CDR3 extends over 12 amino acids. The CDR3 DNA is TGTGCCAGTAGTATAGGTGTCGCTGAGCAGTTCTTC. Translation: CASSIGVAEQFF.

The CDR3 spells CASIPDLAANEQFF. CDR3 DNA: TGTGCCAGCATCCCGGACCTAGCGGCGAATGAGCAGTTCTTC. J is TRBJ2-1 and V is TRBV7-8; TRBD2 aligns across 7 bases. The CDR3 is 14 residues long. Germline values: CDR1 SGHVS, CDR2 FQNEAQ. After removal of 7 bases from V and 7 bases from J, the junction contained 10 bases not matched to a gene.

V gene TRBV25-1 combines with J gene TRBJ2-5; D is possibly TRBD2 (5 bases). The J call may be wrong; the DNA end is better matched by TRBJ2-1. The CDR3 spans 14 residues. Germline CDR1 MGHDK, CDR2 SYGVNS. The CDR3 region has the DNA TGTGCCAGCAGTGAATTCGACGGGATCAATGAGCAGTTCTTC. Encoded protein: CASSEFDGINEQFF.

The CDR3 spells CASSLRDSTDTQYF. The CDR3, as DNA: TGTGCCAGCAGCTTACGAGACAGCACAGATACGCAGTATTTT. The chain carries TRBV7-6 and TRBJ2-3; no definite D call. The V gene's germline CDR1 is SGHVS and CDR2 FNYEAQ. The length of the CDR3 is 14 residues. Trimming shortened V by 2 bases and J by 0 bases, and 6 bases separated the two germline ends.

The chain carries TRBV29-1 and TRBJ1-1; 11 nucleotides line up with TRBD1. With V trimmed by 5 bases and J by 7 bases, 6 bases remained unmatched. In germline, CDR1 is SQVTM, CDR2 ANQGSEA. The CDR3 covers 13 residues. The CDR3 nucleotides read TGCAGCGTTCGACCCGGGACAGGGGGTGAAGCTTTCTTT. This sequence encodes CSVRPGTGGEAFF. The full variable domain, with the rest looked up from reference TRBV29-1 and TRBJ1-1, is SAVISQKPSRDICQRGTSLTIQCQVDSQVTMMFWYRQQPGQSLTLIATANQGSEATYESGFVIDKFPISRPNLTFSTLTVSNMSPEDSSIYLCSVRPGTGGEAFFGQGTRLTVV.

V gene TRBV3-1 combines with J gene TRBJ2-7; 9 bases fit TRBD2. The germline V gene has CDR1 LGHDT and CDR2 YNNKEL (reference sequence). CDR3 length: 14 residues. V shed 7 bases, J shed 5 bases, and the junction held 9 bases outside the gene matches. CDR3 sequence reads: CASTRAGGGDEQYF. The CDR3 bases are TGTGCCAGCACCCGCGCGGGGGGGGGCGACGAGCAGTACTTC.

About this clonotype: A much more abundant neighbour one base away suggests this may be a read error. The DNA for the CDR3 is TGTGCCACCAGCCCCTTAAACTCTGGGGCCAACGTCCTGGCTTTC. Amino acid sequence: CATSPLNSGANVLAF. This chain joins TRBV19 and TRBJ2-6; the D gene is possibly TRBD1 (5 bases). Germline V gene data show CDR1 as LNHDA and CDR2 as SQIVND (reference sequence). The length of the CDR3 is 15 residues.

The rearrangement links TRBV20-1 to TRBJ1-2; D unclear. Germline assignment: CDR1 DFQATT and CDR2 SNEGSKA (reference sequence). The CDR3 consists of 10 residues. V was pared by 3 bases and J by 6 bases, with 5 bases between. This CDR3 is CSARTDGYTF. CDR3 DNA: TGCAGTGCTAGGACGGATGGCTACACCTTC.

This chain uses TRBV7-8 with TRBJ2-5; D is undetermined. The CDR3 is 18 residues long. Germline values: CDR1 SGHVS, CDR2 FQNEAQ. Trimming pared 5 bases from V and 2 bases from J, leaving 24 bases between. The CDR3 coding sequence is TGTGCCAGCAGCATCGGAATACCCAATACCCTGGGGCAAGAGACCCAGTACTTC. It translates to CASSIGIPNTLGQETQYF.

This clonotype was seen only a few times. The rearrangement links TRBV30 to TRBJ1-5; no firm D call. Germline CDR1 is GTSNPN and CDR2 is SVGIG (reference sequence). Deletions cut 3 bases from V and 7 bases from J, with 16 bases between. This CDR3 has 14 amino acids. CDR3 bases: TGTGCCTGGAGAGTGGAGGGTTCACACCAGCCCCAGCATTTT. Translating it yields CAWRVEGSHQPQHF.

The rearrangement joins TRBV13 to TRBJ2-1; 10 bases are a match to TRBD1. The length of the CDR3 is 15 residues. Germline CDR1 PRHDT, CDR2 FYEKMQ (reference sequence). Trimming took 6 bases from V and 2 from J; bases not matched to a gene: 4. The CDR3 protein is CASSEDRGPYNEQFF. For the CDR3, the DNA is TGTGCCAGCAGTGAAGACAGGGGGCCCTACAATGAGCAGTTCTTC.

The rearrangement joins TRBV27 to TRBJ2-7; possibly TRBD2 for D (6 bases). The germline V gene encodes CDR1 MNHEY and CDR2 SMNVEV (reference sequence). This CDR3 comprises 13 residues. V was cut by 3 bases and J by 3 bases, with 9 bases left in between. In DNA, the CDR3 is TGTGCCAGCAGTTTTAATAGCGGCTACGAGCAGTACTTC. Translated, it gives CASSFNSGYEQYF.